Following are 26 T cell receptor beta chains from one sample sequenced in a study of blood T cell repertoires in COVID-19. Profiled with immunoSEQ multiplex PCR; TCRdb holds only in-frame clones, not every one. The sample has some 270,000 clones, around 85% seen once. The specimen sequenced was peripheral blood. The receptors shown here come from an older woman with acute or convalescent COVID-19.

The chain recombines TRBV5-4 with TRBJ1-4, with 9 bases lining up with TRBD1. The V gene's germline CDR1 is SGHNT and CDR2 YYREEE (reference sequence). V shed 4 bases, J shed 4 bases, and the junction held 11 bases outside the gene matches. The CDR3 consists of 17 residues. Here the CDR3 DNA reads TGTGCCAGCAGCCCGGGGACAGGGAGGTCCTATAATGAAAAACTGTTTTTT. Its translation is CASSPGTGRSYNEKLFF.

This clone has only a few counts. The V call is TRBV6-5, the J call TRBJ2-2; TRBD2 matches 11 bases. After removal of 5 bases from V and 6 bases from J, the junction contained 5 bases not matched to a gene. CDR1 and CDR2 from the germline V gene are MNHEY and SVGAGI. The CDR3 sequence is 15 residues long. The DNA for the CDR3 is TGTGCCAGCAGTCCTAGCGGGGGGAGGCCCGGGGAGCTGTTTTTT. The encoded protein is CASSPSGGRPGELFF.

Turning to this clone: This specimen includes other DNA sequences encoding the same CDR3. The V and J genes are TRBV3-1 (or the pseudogene TRBV3-2) and TRBJ1-2; tentative D call: TRBD1 (5 bases). The CDR3 totals 15 residues. Between the trimmed V and J ends, which lost 6 bases and 4 bases, there was a span of 18 bases. CDR1 is LGHDT, CDR2 YNNKEL, per germline (reference sequence). The CDR3 protein is CASRQNTGSAYGYTF. DNA of the CDR3: TGTGCCAGCAGGCAAAATACAGGATCTGCCTATGGCTACACCTTC.

This clone was recorded once. V and J are TRBV5-4 and TRBJ1-2; possibly TRBD1 for D (5 bases). V shed 4 bases and J shed 4 bases, with 17 bases lying between them. Germline CDR1 reads SGHNT; CDR2 reads YYREEE (reference sequence). The CDR3 consists of 15 residues. CDR3: CASSTSTASSYGYTF. The CDR3 nucleotides are TGTGCCAGCAGCACATCGACAGCCTCCTCCTATGGCTACACCTTC.

V usage is TRBV10-3 and J usage is TRBJ2-7, with 9 bases that match TRBD1. The V gene end was trimmed by 4 bases and the J gene end by 11 bases; junction bases not matched to a gene: 3. This CDR3 contains 11 residues. Per the germline V gene, CDR1 is ENHRY and CDR2 is SYGVKD. The CDR3 region is CAISGGTGKYF. The DNA for the CDR3 is TGTGCCATCAGTGGAGGGACAGGGAAGTACTTC.

This rearrangement joins TRBV5-1 to TRBJ2-1, with a tentative D call TRBD1 (6 bases). The V gene's germline CDR1 is SGHRS and CDR2 YFSETQ. Trimming removed 3 bases from V and 0 bases from J, with 10 bases in between. The CDR3 runs to 15 residues. Here the CDR3 DNA reads TGCGCCAGCAGCTACCGGGACAACTCCTACAATGAGCAGTTCTTC. The encoded protein is CASSYRDNSYNEQFF.

The V and J genes are TRBV3-1 (or the pseudogene TRBV3-2) and TRBJ1-1, with a tentative D call TRBD1 (5 bases). Trimming took off 5 bases at V and 3 bases at J, with 10 bases between the two ends. The CDR3 is 13 amino acids. Germline-derived CDR1 and CDR2 are LGHDT and YNNKEL (reference sequence). CDR3 bases: TGTGCCAGCAGCGGGGGGAGAGACACTGAAGCTTTCTTT. This codes for CASSGGRDTEAFF.

The chain couples TRBV7-8 to TRBJ1-2; the D gene is possibly TRBD1 (6 bases). Trimming removed 3 bases at V and 8 bases at J, with 22 bases between. The CDR3 has 16 residues. Germline values: CDR1 SGHVS, CDR2 FQNEAQ. The CDR3 bases are TGTGCCAGCAGCTTCGTCCCGACAGGCCTCCCCGGGGGCTACACCTTC. Translated: CASSFVPTGLPGGYTF.

The chain couples TRBV6-5 to TRBJ1-2; no clear D. Germline lookup yields CDR1 MNHEY and CDR2 SVGAGI. The V end was cut by 6 bases, the J end by 8 bases, with 10 bases between. The CDR3 is made up of 11 amino acids. Written as DNA, the CDR3 is TGTGCCAGCAGGGAGTTGTGGGGCTACACCTTC. This gives the protein CASRELWGYTF.

This chain uses TRBV3-1 (or the pseudogene TRBV3-2) with TRBJ1-4; D not certain. Germline CDR1 is LGHDT and CDR2 is YNNKEL (reference sequence). This CDR3 contains 11 residues. Trimming removed 4 bases at V and 12 bases at J, with 9 bases between. The CDR3 nucleotides read TGTGCCAGCAGCCTTGCGAGGGAACTGTTTTTT. It encodes CASSLARELFF.

This sequence joins TRBV14 and TRBJ2-3; no clear D. The germline gives CDR1 SGHDN, CDR2 FVKESK. The CDR3 extends over 15 amino acids. With 0 bases removed from V and 1 base from J, the gap between germline ends came to 8 bases. DNA of the CDR3: TGTGCCAGCAGCCAAGATACAAGCGGCACAGATACGCAGTATTTT. It specifies CASSQDTSGTDTQYF.

This chain links TRBV6-2 or TRBV6-3 with TRBJ1-5, with 7 bases lining up with TRBD1. This CDR3 is 14 amino acids long. Germline V gene sequence: CDR1 MNHEY, CDR2 SVGEGT. The trim removed 5 bases at V and 6 bases at J, leaving 7 bases unmatched. The CDR3 loop reads CASSPTGAGQPQHF. CDR3 nucleotide sequence: TGTGCCAGCAGTCCCACAGGGGCAGGTCAGCCCCAGCATTTT.

This clone was seen just once. This rearrangement joins TRBV2 to TRBJ1-5; D is perhaps TRBD1 (5 bases). Germline lookup yields CDR1 SNHLY and CDR2 FYNNEI. The CDR3 runs to 15 residues. Trimming stripped 4 bases from V and 3 bases from J, with 13 bases between. CDR3 region: CASSGLRQTNQPQHF. The CDR3 DNA reads TGTGCCAGCAGTGGACTCCGACAGACCAATCAGCCCCAGCATTTT.

The gene calls are TRBV6-4 and TRBJ2-2; maybe TRBD2 (5 bases). Trimming stripped 6 bases from V and 2 bases from J, with 13 bases between. The CDR3 is made up of 15 amino acids. From germline, CDR1 is MRHNA and CDR2 SNTAGT. DNA for the CDR3: TGTGCCAGCAGCCCGCGGGCAGTAAACACCGGGGAGCTGTTTTTT. It yields the protein CASSPRAVNTGELFF.

Note on this clone: The identical CDR3 is also encoded by other nucleotide sequences in the sample. The chain couples TRBV6-5 to TRBJ1-1; maybe TRBD1 (5 bases). Per the germline V gene, CDR1 is MNHEY and CDR2 is SVGAGI. V lost 5 bases to trimming and J lost 3 bases, with 10 bases between them. The CDR3 covers 13 residues. The CDR3 nucleotides are TGTGCCAGCAGTCGCGGGGGGGACACTGAAGCTTTCTTT. This sequence encodes CASSRGGDTEAFF.

V is TRBV5-1 and J is TRBJ1-1; the match to TRBD1 covers 7 bases. Germline CDR1 reads SGHRS; CDR2 reads YFSETQ. V shed 4 bases, J shed 0 bases, and the junction held 9 bases outside the gene matches. This CDR3 has 16 amino acids. The CDR3 nucleotides read TGCGCCAGCAGCCAAATGACAGGGTTCATGAACACTGAAGCTTTCTTT. Translated: CASSQMTGFMNTEAFF.

The chain couples TRBV3-1 (or the pseudogene TRBV3-2) to TRBJ1-2; 8 nucleotides align to TRBD1. The CDR3 is 14 residues long. V was clipped by 3 bases and J by 6 bases; unmatched bases: 6. Germline CDR1 and CDR2: LGHDT and YNNKEL (reference sequence). CDR3 nucleotide sequence: TGTGCCAGCAGCCATTCAGGGGGCAAGGATGGCTACACCTTC. It is translated as CASSHSGGKDGYTF.

The chain links TRBV3-1 (or the pseudogene TRBV3-2) to TRBJ1-1; D is unclear. V shed 2 bases and J shed 5 bases, with 6 bases lying between them. The germline V gene has CDR1 LGHDT and CDR2 YNNKEL (reference sequence). The CDR3 contains 12 residues. CDR3: CASSQSRTEAFF. CDR3 nucleotides: TGTGCCAGCAGCCAATCCAGGACTGAAGCTTTCTTT.

V and J are TRBV4-1 and TRBJ2-2; 9 bases match TRBD1. V shed 4 bases and J 5 bases; nucleotides not matched to a gene: 8. Germline-derived CDR1 and CDR2 are MGHRA and YSYEKL. CDR3 length equals 16 residues. The CDR3 sequence is CASSRARDRETGELFF. The CDR3 DNA is TGCGCCAGCAGCCGCGCTCGGGACAGGGAGACCGGGGAGCTGTTTTTT.

The chain joins TRBV29-1 to TRBJ2-7; perhaps TRBD2 as D (5 bases). Germline-derived CDR1 and CDR2 are SQVTM and ANQGSEA. The CDR3 covers 11 residues. V was pared by 7 bases and J by 3 bases, with 10 bases between. CDR3 amino acids: CSAEDFYEQYF. The CDR3 DNA reads as TGCAGCGCTGAGGACTTCTACGAGCAGTACTTC.

V is TRBV19 and J is TRBJ1-2; TRBD1 matches 9 bases. The junction had 8 bases not matched to a gene; V was cut back by 2 bases and J by 4 bases. This CDR3 region has 16 residues. The germline gives CDR1 LNHDA, CDR2 SQIVND (reference sequence). The CDR3 protein is CASSITGTGRVYGYTF. CDR3 nucleotide sequence: TGTGCCAGTAGTATAACTGGGACAGGGCGAGTCTATGGCTACACCTTC.

The chain recombines TRBV7-9 with TRBJ2-1, with D uncertain. Germline V gene data show CDR1 as SEHNR and CDR2 as FQNEAQ (reference sequence). V lost 1 base, J lost 8 bases, and 15 bases lay in between. The CDR3 runs 15 residues. CDR3 DNA: TGTGCCAGCAGCTTAGGTCGTGCCACTTCCGATGAGCAGTTCTTC. Residues: CASSLGRATSDEQFF. Filled out from reference TRBV7-9 and TRBJ2-1, the complete variable domain reads DTGVSQNPRHKITKRGQNVTFRCDPISEHNRLYWYRQTLGQGPEFLTYFQNEAQLEKSRLLSDRFSAERPKGSFSTLEIQRTEQGDSAMYLCASSLGRATSDEQFFGPGTRLTVL.

The CDR3 loop is CASSLDRYTGELFF. DNA for the CDR3: TGTGCCAGCAGCCTAGACAGATACACCGGGGAGCTGTTTTTT. The chain combines TRBV11-1 with TRBJ2-2; tentative D call: TRBD1 (5 bases). In germline, CDR1 is SGHAT, CDR2 FQDESV (reference sequence). This CDR3 spans 14 amino acids. Between the trimmed V and J ends, which lost 5 bases and 3 bases, there was a span of 10 bases. The variable domain in full, with the rest retrieved from reference TRBV11-1 and TRBJ2-2, is EAEVAQSPRYKITEKSQAVAFWCDPISGHATLYWYRQILGQGPELLVQFQDESVVDDSQLPKDRFSAERLKGVDSTLKIQPAELGDSAMYLCASSLDRYTGELFFGEGSRLTVL.

In its sample, this clone was seen a few times. CDR3 DNA: TGCGCCAGCAGCTTGGAATTGGGGGAGGGGACCTATGGCTACACCTTC. Translating gives CASSLELGEGTYGYTF. V usage is TRBV5-1 and J usage is TRBJ1-2; TRBD1 might be the D (5 bases). CDR3 length equals 16 residues. Trimming removed 0 bases at V and 4 bases at J, with 16 bases between. CDR1 SGHRS and CDR2 YFSETQ come from the germline V gene. The full variable domain, its missing parts supplied by reference TRBV5-1 and TRBJ1-2, is KAGVTQTPRYLIKTRGQQVTLSCSPISGHRSVSWYQQTPGQGLQFLFEYFSETQRNKGNFPGRFSGRQFSNSRSEMNVSTLELGDSALYLCASSLELGEGTYGYTFGSGTRLTVV.

The J gene is TRBJ2-3, the V gene TRBV6-5; perhaps TRBD1 as D (5 bases). The V and J ends lost 2 bases and 7 bases respectively, with 19 bases between them. Germline-derived CDR1 and CDR2 are MNHEY and SVGAGI. CDR3 length: 16 residues. As DNA, the CDR3 is TGTGCCAGCAGTTACGGCCCAGGGCTTGTTGGGAATACGCAGTATTTT. This codes for CASSYGPGLVGNTQYF.

The J gene is TRBJ2-5, the V gene TRBV3-1 (or the pseudogene TRBV3-2); TRBD1 might be the D (5 bases). Germline V gene lookup returns CDR1 LGHDT and CDR2 YNNKEL (reference sequence). The CDR3 runs to 13 residues. Deletions cut 7 bases from V and 3 bases from J, with 12 bases between. CDR3 coding DNA: TGTGCCAGCACCGACAGCTCAGAAGAGACCCAGTACTTC. Its translation: CASTDSSEETQYF.